The entry that follows covers one TCR beta chain sequence. Its specificity is not known. This entry comes from a study of T cell repertoires in cytomegalovirus infection. Study overall: Public signatures in TCR beta pointed to CMV infection and matching HLA type.

Study conclusions and caveats: In two of eight donors, the top clonotype was HLA-C-restricted CMV-specific. The study identified carriers of CMV plus the relevant HLA from cumulative public TCR beta family frequency.

Germline V gene data show CDR1 as MNHEY and CDR2 as SMNVEV (reference sequence). The CDR3 is 14 amino acids. The V and J ends lost 0 bases and 7 bases respectively, with 12 bases between them. TCRdb re-derived calls from the reads in MiXCR, one entry per CDR3 protein. Of approximately 500,000 distinct CDR3 sequences in the sample, approximately 15% were seen once. The gene calls are TRBV27 and TRBJ1-2; a weak D match, TRBD1 (5 bases). The sequence came from a human donor in good health (CMV status not recorded). Some clones in this sample may be carry-over from other donors' samples. Sample: CD8+ T cells from PBMCs. DNA for the CDR3: TGTGCCAGCAGTTTATCGTTGGGGAGGGGTGGCTACACCTTC. The encoded protein is CASSLSLGRGGYTF.